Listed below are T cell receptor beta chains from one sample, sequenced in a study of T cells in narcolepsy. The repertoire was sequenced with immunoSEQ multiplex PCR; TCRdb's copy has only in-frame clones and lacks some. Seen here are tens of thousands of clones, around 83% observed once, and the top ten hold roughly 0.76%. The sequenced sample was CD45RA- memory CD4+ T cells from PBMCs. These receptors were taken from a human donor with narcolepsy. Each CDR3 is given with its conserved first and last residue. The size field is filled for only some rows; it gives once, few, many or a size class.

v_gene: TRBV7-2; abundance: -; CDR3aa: CASSDARDTQYF
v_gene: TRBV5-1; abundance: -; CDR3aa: CASSSQGPNEKLFF
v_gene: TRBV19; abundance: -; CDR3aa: CASRQGETQYF
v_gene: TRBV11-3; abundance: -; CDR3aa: CASTYLPGQGYEQYF
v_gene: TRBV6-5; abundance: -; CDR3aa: CASSSDNQPQHF
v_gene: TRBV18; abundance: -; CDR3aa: CASSPLIKQNEQFF
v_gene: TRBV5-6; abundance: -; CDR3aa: CASSEPGLGTYEQYF
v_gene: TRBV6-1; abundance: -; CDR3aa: CASSEVIAKNIQYF
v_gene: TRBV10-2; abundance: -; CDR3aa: CASDRGRNEQFF
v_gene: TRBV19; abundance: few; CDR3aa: CASSIGLAEETQYF
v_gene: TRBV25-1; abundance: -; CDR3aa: CASSDQGFQPQHF
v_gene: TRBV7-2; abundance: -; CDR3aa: CASSPAGLRNGNEQFF
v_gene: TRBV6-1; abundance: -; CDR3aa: CASSEQGAGNSPLHF
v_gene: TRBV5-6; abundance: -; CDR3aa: CASSLTPGSSETQYF
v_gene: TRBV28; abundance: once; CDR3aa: CAKTGGRSSYNEQFF